This entry lists 22 T cell receptor beta chains sequenced from one sample in a study of blood T cell repertoires in COVID-19 (TCRdb year 2020). The library was built by means of the immunoSEQ multiplex PCR assay. The source is immuneACCESS, and TCRdb retained only in-frame sequences with V and J called. Part of the clones is not carried over; for the studies checked, unresolved V genes explain less than half of this, and the remainder is unexplained. Here the sample has just under 80,000 clones; approximately 85% occur a single time. The ten top clones hold around 40% of the sample. The sample consisted of peripheral blood. Receptor source: a human donor in a cohort sampled during active COVID-19.

The chain combines TRBV10-3 with TRBJ2-7, with D possibly matching TRBD2 (6 bases). The V gene lost 0 bases and the J gene lost 0 bases, with 6 bases spanning the gap. The germline V gene encodes CDR1 ENHRY and CDR2 SYGVKD. This CDR3 contains 14 residues. In DNA form, the CDR3 reads TGTGCCATCAGTGAGTCGGGGGGCTCCTACGAGCAGTACTTC. Its translation is CAISESGGSYEQYF.

This chain connects TRBV3-1 (or the pseudogene TRBV3-2) to TRBJ2-1, with TRBD2 matching over 7 bases. Germline lookup yields CDR1 LGHDT and CDR2 YNNKEL (reference sequence). CDR3 length: 17 amino acids. V lost 3 bases to trimming and J lost 2 bases; unmatched junction nucleotides: 10. The CDR3 loop reads CASSQRFLAAAYNEQFF. CDR3 DNA: TGTGCCAGCAGCCAGCGGTTCCTAGCGGCTGCCTACAATGAGCAGTTCTTC.

The gene calls are TRBV28 and TRBJ1-1, with unresolved D. CDR1 and CDR2 from the germline V gene are MDHEN and SYDVKM. The V end was cut by 3 bases, the J end by 11 bases, with 10 bases between. CDR3 size: 11 residues. CDR3 bases: TGTGCCAGCAGTTTGAACGGGGAGGCTTTCTTT. Protein product: CASSLNGEAFF. The full variable domain, rest sourced from reference TRBV28 and TRBJ1-1, is DVKVTQSSRYLVKRTGEKVFLECVQDMDHENMFWYRQDPGLGLRLIYFSYDVKMKEKGDIPEGYSVSREKKERFSLILESASTNQTSMYLCASSLNGEAFFGQGTRLTVV.

The genes are TRBV5-6 and TRBJ1-4, with 9 nucleotides matching TRBD1. Unmatched junction bases numbered 3, after V lost 2 bases and J lost 4 bases. Germline CDR1 SGHDT, CDR2 YYEEEE. This CDR3 has 15 amino acids. This chain's CDR3 is CASSLRTGVNEKLFF. The CDR3 region has the DNA TGTGCCAGCAGCTTACGGACAGGGGTTAATGAAAAACTGTTTTTT.

The chain is built from TRBV7-2 and TRBJ2-1; 9 nucleotides align to TRBD2. This CDR3 is built from 15 residues. V trimming: 3 bases; J trimming: 5 bases; junction bases outside the gene matches: 5. Germline CDR1 is SGHTA and CDR2 is FQGNSA. CDR3 nucleotides: TGTGCCAGCAGCTTCATAGCGGGGGTTAACAATGAGCAGTTCTTC. It encodes CASSFIAGVNNEQFF.

The rearrangement links TRBV2 to TRBJ2-5; possibly TRBD2 for D (6 bases). CDR1 SNHLY and CDR2 FYNNEI come from the germline V gene. V was trimmed by 8 bases and J by 5 bases, leaving 15 bases between them. CDR3 size: 13 residues. The CDR3 here is CASALAVGETQYF. CDR3 DNA: TGTGCCAGCGCACTAGCTGTAGGGGAGACCCAGTACTTC.

About this clone itself: The sample carries other DNA sequences with the same CDR3. The CDR3 loop is CASSQGRGSYNSPLHF. The CDR3 DNA reads TGTGCCAGCAGCCAAGGGCGGGGCTCCTATAATTCACCCCTCCACTTT. The chain couples TRBV3-1 (or the pseudogene TRBV3-2) to TRBJ1-6; no reliable D call. V was trimmed by 1 base and J by 0 bases, leaving 7 bases between them. The CDR3 loop spans 16 amino acids. Germline CDR1 is LGHDT and CDR2 is YNNKEL (reference sequence).

V and J are TRBV5-4 and TRBJ1-6; D is possibly TRBD1 (6 bases). The CDR3 loop spans 14 amino acids. V lost 3 bases to trimming and J lost 4 bases, with 8 bases between them. The germline CDR1 and CDR2 sequences are SGHNT and YYREEE (reference sequence). CDR3 in amino acids: CASSSGAYNSPLHF. In nucleotides, the CDR3 is TGTGCCAGCAGCTCAGGGGCGTATAATTCACCCCTCCACTTT.

The rearrangement uses TRBV6-5 and TRBJ2-7; TRBD2 agrees at 11 bases. J gave up 3 bases and V 4 bases, and 2 bases lay outside the gene matches. The CDR3 contains 14 residues. Germline V gene data show CDR1 as MNHEY and CDR2 as SVGAGI. CDR3 sequence (DNA): TGTGCCAGCAGTTCCCTAGCGGGAGGCTACGAGCAGTACTTC. This encodes CASSSLAGGYEQYF.

The chain couples TRBV7-9 to TRBJ1-5, with D perhaps matching TRBD1 (6 bases). V gave up 5 bases and J gave up 3 bases, with 14 bases separating them. There are 15 residues in the CDR3. Germline lookup yields CDR1 SEHNR and CDR2 FQNEAQ (reference sequence). Here the CDR3 DNA reads TGTGCCAGCAGCGCCCTTGCAGGGGCCAATCAGCCCCAGCATTTT. Translated: CASSALAGANQPQHF.

J is TRBJ2-7 and V is TRBV7-6; 12 bases align to TRBD2. With V trimmed by 5 bases and J by 0 bases, 5 bases remained unmatched. The CDR3 runs 16 residues. Germline assignment: CDR1 SGHVS and CDR2 FNYEAQ. The DNA for the CDR3 is TGTGCCAGCAGCCCCCTAGCGGGGGGGACCTCCTACGAGCAGTACTTC. It yields the protein CASSPLAGGTSYEQYF.

The V call is TRBV19, the J call TRBJ2-1, with 7 bases that match TRBD1. This CDR3 has 15 amino acids. Germline assignment: CDR1 LNHDA and CDR2 SQIVND (reference sequence). Trimming took 8 bases from V and 7 from J; bases not matched to a gene: 14. The CDR3 reads CASAPVGGFKNEQFF. CDR3 coding DNA: TGTGCCAGTGCCCCGGTAGGGGGCTTCAAAAATGAGCAGTTCTTC.

The chain is built from TRBV4-2 and TRBJ2-3; TRBD2 matches 8 bases. Germline assignment: CDR1 LGHNA and CDR2 YNFKEQ. The CDR3 is 17 residues long. V lost 3 bases and J lost 0; bases outside the gene matches: 8. The DNA for the CDR3 is TGTGCCAGCAGCCAGTATGCGGGGGGTACTAGCACAGATACGCAGTATTTT. Its protein is CASSQYAGGTSTDTQYF.

In its sample, this clone was seen once. The gene calls are TRBV7-2 and TRBJ2-5, with D unclear. Germline V gives CDR1 SGHTA, CDR2 FQGNSA. V lost 3 bases to trimming and J lost 0 bases, with 8 bases between them. CDR3 length: 14 amino acids. CDR3 sequence (DNA): TGTGCCAGCAGCTTTGACTTGTACCAAGAGACCCAGTACTTC. It codes for CASSFDLYQETQYF.

CDR3 bases: TGTGCCAGCAGCTTTTGGGACAGGGTGTCTGAAGCTTTCTTT. Translated, it gives CASSFWDRVSEAFF. The chain carries TRBV5-6 and TRBJ1-1; TRBD1 aligns across 9 bases. Germline V gives CDR1 SGHDT, CDR2 YYEEEE. The CDR3 spans 14 residues. V dropped 2 bases and J dropped 6; count of bases not matched to a gene: 5.

The CDR3 loop is CAWATGKSNQPQHF. The CDR3 bases are TGTGCCTGGGCTACAGGGAAAAGCAATCAGCCCCAGCATTTT. V gene TRBV30 combines with J gene TRBJ1-5; possible D gene TRBD1, 6 bases. V was clipped by 5 bases and J by 1 base, with 12 bases between them. The CDR3 is 14 amino acids. CDR1 and CDR2 (germline): GTSNPN, SVGIG (reference sequence).

This clone occurred once. The chain joins TRBV14 to TRBJ2-3; 7 bases fit TRBD2. Germline loops: CDR1 SGHDN, CDR2 FVKESK. The CDR3 has 15 amino acids. The ends lost 0 bases at V and 7 bases at J; junction bases unmatched: 7. DNA for the CDR3: TGTGCCAGCAGCCAAGAGGCGGGGACTACCAATACGCAGTATTTT. It specifies CASSQEAGTTNTQYF.

This clone appeared a single time. The rearrangement joins TRBV11-3 to TRBJ2-2, with D perhaps TRBD2 (6 bases). Trimming cost V 5 bases and J 4 bases, with 14 bases left between them. The germline CDR1 and CDR2 sequences are SGHNT and YENEEA. The length of the CDR3 is 15 residues. In DNA form, the CDR3 reads TGTGCCAGCAGCGTCCGGGAGCCCACCACCGGGGAGCTGTTTTTT. Its translation is CASSVREPTTGELFF.

J is TRBJ2-5 and V is TRBV7-8; maybe TRBD2 (6 bases). The V gene's germline CDR1 is SGHVS and CDR2 FQNEAQ. The CDR3 runs 17 residues. V was shortened by 0 bases and J by 0 bases, with 14 bases between the two germline ends. In DNA form, the CDR3 reads TGTGCCAGCAGCTTAGCGGGAGGAGCGACCCACCAAGAGACCCAGTACTTC. It specifies CASSLAGGATHQETQYF.

The V call is TRBV7-8, the J call TRBJ1-4, with TRBD1 matching over 7 bases. V shed 6 bases, J shed 0 bases, and the junction held 4 bases outside the gene matches. CDR1 is SGHVS, CDR2 FQNEAQ, per germline. The CDR3 length is 15 residues. The CDR3 loop is CASRRGGSTNEKLFF. CDR3 bases: TGTGCCAGCAGGCGAGGGGGCTCAACTAATGAAAAACTGTTTTTT.

The chain joins TRBV5-1 to TRBJ2-5; 10 nucleotides align to TRBD2. CDR3 length: 16 residues. V shed 4 bases, J shed 3 bases, and the junction held 9 bases outside the gene matches. Germline loops: CDR1 SGHRS, CDR2 YFSETQ. Here the CDR3 reads CASSPGGTSDEETQYF. In DNA form, the CDR3 reads TGCGCCAGCAGCCCGGGAGGGACTAGCGATGAAGAGACCCAGTACTTC.

The chain has TRBV5-8 and TRBJ1-2; the match to TRBD1 covers 7 bases. Germline V lookup: CDR1 SGHTS, CDR2 YDEGEE. After removal of 3 bases from V and 3 bases from J, the junction contained 2 bases not matched to a gene. The CDR3 is made up of 13 amino acids. CDR3: CASSSGQHYGYTF. The CDR3 DNA sequence: TGTGCCAGCAGCTCGGGACAGCACTATGGCTACACCTTC.